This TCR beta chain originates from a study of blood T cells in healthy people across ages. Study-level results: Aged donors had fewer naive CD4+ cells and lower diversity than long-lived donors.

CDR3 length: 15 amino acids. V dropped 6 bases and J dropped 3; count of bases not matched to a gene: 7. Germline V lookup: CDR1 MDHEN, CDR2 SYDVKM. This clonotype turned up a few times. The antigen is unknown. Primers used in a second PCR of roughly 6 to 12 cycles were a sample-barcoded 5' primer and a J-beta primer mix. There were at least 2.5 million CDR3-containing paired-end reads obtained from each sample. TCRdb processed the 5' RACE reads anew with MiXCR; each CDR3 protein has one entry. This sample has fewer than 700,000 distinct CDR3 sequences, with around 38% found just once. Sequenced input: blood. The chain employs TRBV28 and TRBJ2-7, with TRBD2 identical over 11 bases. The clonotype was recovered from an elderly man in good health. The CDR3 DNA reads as TGTGCCAGCAGCGTTCGTACTAGCGGGAGCTACGAGCAGTACTTC. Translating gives CASSVRTSGSYEQYF.